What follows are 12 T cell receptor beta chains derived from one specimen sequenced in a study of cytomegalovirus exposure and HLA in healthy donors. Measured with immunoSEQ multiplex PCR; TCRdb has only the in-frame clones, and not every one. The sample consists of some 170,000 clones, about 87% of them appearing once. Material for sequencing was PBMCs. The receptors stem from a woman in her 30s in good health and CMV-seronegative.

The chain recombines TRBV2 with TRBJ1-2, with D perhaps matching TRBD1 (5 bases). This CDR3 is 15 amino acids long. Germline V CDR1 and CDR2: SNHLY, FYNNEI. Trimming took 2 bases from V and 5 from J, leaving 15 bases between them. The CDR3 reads CASSERLQGGYGYTF. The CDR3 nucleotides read TGTGCCAGCAGTGAAAGGTTGCAGGGTGGGTATGGCTACACCTTC.

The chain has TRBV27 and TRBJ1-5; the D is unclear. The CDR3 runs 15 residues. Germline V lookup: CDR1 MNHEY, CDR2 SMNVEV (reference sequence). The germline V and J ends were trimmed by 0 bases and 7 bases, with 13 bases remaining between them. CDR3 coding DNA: TGTGCCAGCAGTTTATCCGCAGGCTCCAACCAGCCCCAGCATTTT. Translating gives CASSLSAGSNQPQHF.

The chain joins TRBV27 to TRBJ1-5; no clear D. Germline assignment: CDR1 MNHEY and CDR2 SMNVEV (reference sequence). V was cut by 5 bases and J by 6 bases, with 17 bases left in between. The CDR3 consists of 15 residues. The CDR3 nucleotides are TGTGCCAGCAGTGCAGGATACTATGAGGGTCAGCCCCAGCATTTT. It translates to CASSAGYYEGQPQHF.

This CDR3 is CASRTLTGFVDGYTF. CDR3 DNA: TGTGCCAGCAGGACCCTCACAGGGTTCGTTGATGGCTACACCTTC. J is TRBJ1-2 and V is TRBV27, with a tentative D call TRBD1 (6 bases). Germline loops: CDR1 MNHEY, CDR2 SMNVEV (reference sequence). The CDR3 length is 15 residues. Trimming left V 6 bases short and J 6 bases short, with 20 bases between.

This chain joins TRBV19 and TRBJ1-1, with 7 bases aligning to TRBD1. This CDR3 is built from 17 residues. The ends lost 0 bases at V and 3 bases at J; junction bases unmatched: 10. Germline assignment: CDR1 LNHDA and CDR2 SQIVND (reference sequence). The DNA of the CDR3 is TGTGCCAGTAGTATAGACCTCTCGACAGGGCGGGACACTGAAGCTTTCTTT. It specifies CASSIDLSTGRDTEAFF.

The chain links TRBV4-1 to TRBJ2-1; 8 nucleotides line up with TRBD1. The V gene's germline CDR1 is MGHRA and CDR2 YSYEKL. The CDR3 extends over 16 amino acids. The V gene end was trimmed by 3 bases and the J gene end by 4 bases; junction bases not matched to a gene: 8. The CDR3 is CASSQESGQVYNEQFF. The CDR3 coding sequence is TGCGCCAGCAGCCAGGAGTCGGGACAGGTATACAATGAGCAGTTCTTC.

The CDR3: CASSESGNGELFF. DNA of the CDR3: TGTGCCAGCAGTGAATCTGGCAACGGGGAGCTGTTTTTT. V usage is TRBV2 and J usage is TRBJ2-2; no definite D call. The germline V and J ends were trimmed by 2 bases and 7 bases, with 8 bases remaining between them. This CDR3 comprises 13 residues. CDR1 SNHLY and CDR2 FYNNEI come from the germline V gene.

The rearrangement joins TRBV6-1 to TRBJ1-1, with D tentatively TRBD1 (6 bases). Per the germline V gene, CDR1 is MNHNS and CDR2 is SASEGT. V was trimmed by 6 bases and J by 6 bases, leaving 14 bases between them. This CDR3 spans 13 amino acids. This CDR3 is CASRIGGDAEAFF. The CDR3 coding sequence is TGTGCCAGCAGGATTGGGGGCGACGCTGAAGCTTTCTTT.

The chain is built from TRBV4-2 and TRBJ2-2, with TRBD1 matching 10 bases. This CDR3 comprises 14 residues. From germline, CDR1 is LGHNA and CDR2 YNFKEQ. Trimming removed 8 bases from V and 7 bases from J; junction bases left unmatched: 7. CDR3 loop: CASGRDRGGGELFF. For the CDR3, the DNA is TGTGCCAGCGGGAGGGACAGGGGCGGCGGGGAGCTGTTTTTT.

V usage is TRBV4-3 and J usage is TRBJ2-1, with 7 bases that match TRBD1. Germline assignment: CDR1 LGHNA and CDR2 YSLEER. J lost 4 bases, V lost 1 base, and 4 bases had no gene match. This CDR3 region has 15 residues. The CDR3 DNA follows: TGCGCCAGCAGCCAAGCAGGGGGTATTTACAATGAGCAGTTCTTC. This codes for CASSQAGGIYNEQFF.

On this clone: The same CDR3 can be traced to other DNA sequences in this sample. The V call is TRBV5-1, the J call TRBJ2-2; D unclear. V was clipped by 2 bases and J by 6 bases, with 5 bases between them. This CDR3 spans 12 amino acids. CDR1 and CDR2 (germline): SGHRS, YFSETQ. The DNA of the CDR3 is TGCGCCAGCAGCTTTCTTCCCGGGGAGCTGTTTTTT. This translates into CASSFLPGELFF.

The DNA for the CDR3 is TGTGCCAGCAGTCCGGGGGGGGTCGGCACTGAAGCTTTCTTT. It specifies CASSPGGVGTEAFF. The J gene is TRBJ1-1, the V gene TRBV27; D perhaps matches TRBD1 (5 bases). The CDR3 has 14 residues. CDR1 and CDR2 (germline): MNHEY, SMNVEV (reference sequence). Trimming took 5 bases from V and 4 from J, leaving 14 bases between them.